The entry below gives a single TCR beta chain sequence along with its context. Its antigen is unidentified. Individual cDNA molecules each carried unique molecular identifiers attached by the library. One entry per CDR3 protein, called by TCRdb with MiXCR from the RACE reads. The table lists some 330,000 distinct CDR3 sequences, 5.5% of them singletons. This sample is drawn from a study of human T cells and chemical hapten exposure. On the study more broadly: Patients, chiefly female, had alopecia areata, totalis or universalis.

V was clipped by 1 base and J by 4 bases, with 25 bases between them. The CDR3 consists of 20 residues. In germline, CDR1 is LGHNA, CDR2 YSLEER. Indicated time point: pre-sensitization, week 0. Treatment specified: therapeutic diphenylcyclopropenone sensitization with weekly scalp DPC. Study-level findings and limits: There was a positive correlation between PT1 expanded TCR counts and patch test score.

This sequence joins TRBV4-3 and TRBJ2-2; D could derive from TRBD1 or TRBD2 (5 bases each). The receptor was derived from a woman under 30 with alopecia areata. Some clones in this sample may be carry-over from other donors' samples. Specimen: whole blood, collected in connection with sensitization to the hapten diphenylcyclopropenone (DPC). CDR3 DNA: TGCGCCAGCAGCCAAGCTTCCCCATTTGACGGGACCGCCATCACCGGGGAGCTGTTTTTT. This encodes CASSQASPFDGTAITGELFF.